A selection of T cell receptor beta chains follows, all from one sample in a study of identical twins. MiXCR, applied by TCRdb to the 5' RACE reads, yields one record per CDR3 protein. This sample has 250,000 to 300,000 distinct CDR3 sequences, with around 8.8% found just once. These data were likewise used in another study, on yellow fever vaccine responses in identical twins.

The sample comprised CD8+ T cells sorted from blood. These receptors originate from a young woman in good health. Both conserved end residues are part of each CDR3. The D gene is left open where the match is weak. For some rows the clone size is stated as once, few or many, or as a class when expanded; others skip it.

j_call: TRBJ2-1
v_call: TRBV5-1
d_call: TRBD2
clone_size: many
cdr3_nt: TGCGCCAGCAGCTTGGCGACTAGCGGGGACTTCGGCTACAATGAGCAGTTCTTC
cdr3_aa: CASSLATSGDFGYNEQFF

j_call: TRBJ2-5
v_call: TRBV12-3/TRBV12-4
d_call: -
clone_size: -
cdr3_nt: TGTGCCAGCAGTATAGCCCTTCAAGGCGAGACCCAGTACTTC
cdr3_aa: CASSIALQGETQYF

j_call: TRBJ1-2
v_call: TRBV9
d_call: -
clone_size: many
cdr3_nt: TGTGCCAGCAGCGTAACAGACTATGGCTACACCTTC
cdr3_aa: CASSVTDYGYTF

j_call: TRBJ2-7
v_call: TRBV20-1
d_call: TRBD2
clone_size: few
cdr3_nt: TGCAGTGCTCCGGTTCTCGGGACTAGCGGGAGGATATACGAGCAGTACTTC
cdr3_aa: CSAPVLGTSGRIYEQYF

j_call: TRBJ2-7
v_call: TRBV24-1
d_call: TRBD2
clone_size: many
cdr3_nt: TGTGCCACCAGCGGACTAGCGGGAGGGGATAACGTCTACGAGCAGTACTTC
cdr3_aa: CATSGLAGGDNVYEQYF

j_call: TRBJ2-7
v_call: TRBV7-9
d_call: -
clone_size: many
cdr3_nt: TGTGCCAGCAGCATTGGGAACTACGAGCAGTACTTC
cdr3_aa: CASSIGNYEQYF

j_call: TRBJ2-7
v_call: TRBV20-1
d_call: -
clone_size: few
cdr3_nt: TGCAGTGCTAGAGAGGAGGGTATGGGGTCCTACGAGCAGTACTTC
cdr3_aa: CSAREEGMGSYEQYF

j_call: TRBJ2-1
v_call: TRBV7-9
d_call: TRBD1
clone_size: few
cdr3_nt: TGTGCCAGCAGTGGACAGGGCGAGTTCTTC
cdr3_aa: CASSGQGEFF

j_call: TRBJ1-1
v_call: TRBV29-1
d_call: -
clone_size: few
cdr3_nt: TGCAGCGTTGAATTCTCCTCCTTCACTGAAGCTTTCTTT
cdr3_aa: CSVEFSSFTEAFF

j_call: TRBJ1-4
v_call: TRBV7-9
d_call: TRBD1
clone_size: -
cdr3_nt: TGTGCCAGCAGCCCCGAGGCAGGGGGTGAAAAACTGTTTTTT
cdr3_aa: CASSPEAGGEKLFF

j_call: TRBJ2-1
v_call: TRBV24-1
d_call: -
clone_size: -
cdr3_nt: TGTGCCACCAGTGATTTCGGGGGCTACAATGAGCAGTTCTTC
cdr3_aa: CATSDFGGYNEQFF

j_call: TRBJ2-1
v_call: TRBV24-1
d_call: -
clone_size: -
cdr3_nt: TGTGCCACCAGTGATTTTTTTCTGACTAACAATGAGCAGTTCTTC
cdr3_aa: CATSDFFLTNNEQFF

j_call: TRBJ2-2
v_call: TRBV29-1
d_call: TRBD2
clone_size: many
cdr3_nt: TGCAGCGTATTAGCGGGTGAAGGTACCGGGGAGCTGTTTTTT
cdr3_aa: CSVLAGEGTGELFF

j_call: TRBJ1-1
v_call: TRBV28
d_call: TRBD1
clone_size: -
cdr3_nt: TGTGCCAGCAGGCCCTGGATCCCCGGGACAGGGAGGTTTGAAGCTTTCTTT
cdr3_aa: CASRPWIPGTGRFEAFF

j_call: TRBJ2-5
v_call: TRBV21-1
d_call: -
clone_size: few
cdr3_nt: TGTGCCAGCAGCATTCCCGGTGGAAAAGAGACCCAGTACTTC
cdr3_aa: CASSIPGGKETQYF

j_call: TRBJ2-7
v_call: TRBV6-2/TRBV6-3
d_call: -
clone_size: -
cdr3_nt: TGTGCCAGCAGGGACCCGGGACGTTCGAGCTCCTACGAGCAGTACTTC
cdr3_aa: CASRDPGRSSSYEQYF

j_call: TRBJ2-1
v_call: TRBV7-9
d_call: -
clone_size: -
cdr3_nt: TGTGCCAGCCTAGATACAGGACTCCCTTTCTTC
cdr3_aa: CASLDTGLPFF

j_call: TRBJ2-7
v_call: TRBV20-1
d_call: -
clone_size: -
cdr3_nt: TGCAGTGCTAGCACAGATTCCTACGAGCAGTACTTC
cdr3_aa: CSASTDSYEQYF

j_call: TRBJ2-1
v_call: TRBV18
d_call: -
clone_size: -
cdr3_nt: TGTGCCAGCTCACCATCAGGTAGCGGCGCCAATGAGCAGTTCTTC
cdr3_aa: CASSPSGSGANEQFF

j_call: TRBJ2-3
v_call: TRBV7-9
d_call: -
clone_size: -
cdr3_nt: TGTGCCAGCAGCTTCGCCTTAGAGTTTCGCCCAGATACGCAGTATTTT
cdr3_aa: CASSFALEFRPDTQYF

j_call: TRBJ2-7
v_call: TRBV5-1
d_call: TRBD1
clone_size: few
cdr3_nt: TGCGCCAGCAGCTTGGGCAGGGGGCGCACAGGGGACGAGCAGTACTTC
cdr3_aa: CASSLGRGRTGDEQYF

j_call: TRBJ1-4
v_call: TRBV11-2
d_call: -
clone_size: -
cdr3_nt: TGTGCCAGCAGCCCCCATAATGAAAAACTGTTTTTT
cdr3_aa: CASSPHNEKLFF

j_call: TRBJ2-5
v_call: TRBV5-6
d_call: TRBD2
clone_size: few
cdr3_nt: TGTGCCAGCAGCTTGTGGGGCCTAGCGGGCCCCCAAGAGACCCAGTACTTC
cdr3_aa: CASSLWGLAGPQETQYF

j_call: TRBJ2-1
v_call: TRBV27
d_call: -
clone_size: -
cdr3_nt: TGTGCCAGCCGTGGCATGCCAGGGTATGATGAGCAGTTCTTC
cdr3_aa: CASRGMPGYDEQFF

j_call: TRBJ1-1
v_call: TRBV12-3/TRBV12-4
d_call: -
clone_size: -
cdr3_nt: TGTGCCAGCAGTTTGGTCAGGGTCGGGACTGAAGCTTTCTTT
cdr3_aa: CASSLVRVGTEAFF

j_call: TRBJ1-1
v_call: TRBV5-5
d_call: -
clone_size: few
cdr3_nt: TGTGCCAGCAGCTTGGTAGGGGTGGGCACTGAAGCTTTCTTT
cdr3_aa: CASSLVGVGTEAFF

j_call: TRBJ1-5
v_call: TRBV15
d_call: -
clone_size: many
cdr3_nt: TGTGCCACCAGGATACAGGGTGGCAATCAGCCCCAGCATTTT
cdr3_aa: CATRIQGGNQPQHF

j_call: TRBJ2-1
v_call: TRBV7-6
d_call: TRBD1
clone_size: many
cdr3_nt: TGTGCCAGCAGCAAAGACAGGGACCCATACAATGAGCAGTTCTTC
cdr3_aa: CASSKDRDPYNEQFF

j_call: TRBJ2-1
v_call: TRBV7-6
d_call: -
clone_size: -
cdr3_nt: TGTGCCAGCGTTTCCCACGCGAATGAGCAGTTCTTC
cdr3_aa: CASVSHANEQFF

j_call: TRBJ2-7
v_call: TRBV11-2
d_call: -
clone_size: many
cdr3_nt: TGTGCCAGCAGCTTAAGAGCTACACCGGGCGTACACGAGCAGTACTTC
cdr3_aa: CASSLRATPGVHEQYF

j_call: TRBJ2-7
v_call: TRBV4-1
d_call: TRBD2
clone_size: -
cdr3_nt: TGCGCCAGCAGCCAGACACGGACTAGCGGCTACGAGCAGTACTTC
cdr3_aa: CASSQTRTSGYEQYF

j_call: TRBJ1-6
v_call: TRBV20-1
d_call: -
clone_size: -
cdr3_nt: TGCAGTGCTAGAGATCTCCGGGAGAATAATTCACCCCTCCACTTT
cdr3_aa: CSARDLRENNSPLHF

j_call: TRBJ1-4
v_call: TRBV30
d_call: -
clone_size: few
cdr3_nt: TGTGCCTGGAGTGTCCTTGATGAAAAACTGTTTTTT
cdr3_aa: CAWSVLDEKLFF

j_call: TRBJ2-1
v_call: TRBV10-2
d_call: -
clone_size: few
cdr3_nt: TGCGCCAGCAGTGAGGGGGGGTGGAGTGAGCAGTTCTTC
cdr3_aa: CASSEGGWSEQFF

j_call: TRBJ2-2
v_call: TRBV20-1
d_call: -
clone_size: few
cdr3_nt: TGCAGTTTGGTAGCTACGAACACCGGGGAGCTGTTTTTT
cdr3_aa: CSLVATNTGELFF

j_call: TRBJ2-3
v_call: TRBV4-3
d_call: TRBD1
clone_size: few
cdr3_nt: TGCGCCAGCAGCTCAGACAGGGTTGCAGATACGCAGTATTTT
cdr3_aa: CASSSDRVADTQYF

j_call: TRBJ2-1
v_call: TRBV11-2
d_call: TRBD2
clone_size: many
cdr3_nt: TGTGCCAGCAGCCGCCTTCTAGCGGGAGTCAATGAGCAGTTCTTC
cdr3_aa: CASSRLLAGVNEQFF

j_call: TRBJ2-7
v_call: TRBV27
d_call: -
clone_size: few
cdr3_nt: TGTGCCAGCAGTTTTATTGTAGGGGGCGAGCAGTACTTC
cdr3_aa: CASSFIVGGEQYF

j_call: TRBJ2-1
v_call: TRBV7-7
d_call: TRBD2
clone_size: -
cdr3_nt: TGTGCTAGCAGCGCCGGGACTAGCCTAAACGATGAGCAGTTCTTC
cdr3_aa: CASSAGTSLNDEQFF

j_call: TRBJ2-7
v_call: TRBV7-6
d_call: -
clone_size: few
cdr3_nt: TGTGCCAGCAGCTTAGAGTGGGGGCGCGAGCAGTACTTC
cdr3_aa: CASSLEWGREQYF

j_call: TRBJ2-7
v_call: TRBV29-1
d_call: TRBD2
clone_size: few
cdr3_nt: TGCAGCGCCGGGACTAGCGCGGCCTACGAGCAGTACTTC
cdr3_aa: CSAGTSAAYEQYF

j_call: TRBJ1-1
v_call: TRBV29-1
d_call: -
clone_size: many
cdr3_nt: TGCAGCGTCCTGCGACTTACGAACACTGAAGCTTTCTTT
cdr3_aa: CSVLRLTNTEAFF

j_call: TRBJ2-3
v_call: TRBV5-1
d_call: -
clone_size: few
cdr3_nt: TGCGCCAGCAGCTTGTGGACTCTAGGTACAGATACGCAGTATTTT
cdr3_aa: CASSLWTLGTDTQYF

j_call: TRBJ2-7
v_call: TRBV20-1
d_call: TRBD2
clone_size: -
cdr3_nt: TGCAGTGCTAGAGATCTAGCGGGAGGGTTGAACGAGCAGTACTTC
cdr3_aa: CSARDLAGGLNEQYF

j_call: TRBJ2-5
v_call: TRBV12-3/TRBV12-4
d_call: -
clone_size: -
cdr3_nt: TGTGCCAGCGGGGCAATTAGAGGGACCCAGTACTTC
cdr3_aa: CASGAIRGTQYF

j_call: TRBJ2-4
v_call: TRBV25-1
d_call: -
clone_size: -
cdr3_nt: TGTGCCAGCAGTGAATATCGAGGGGGGAACATTCAGTACTTC
cdr3_aa: CASSEYRGGNIQYF

j_call: TRBJ2-5
v_call: TRBV12-3/TRBV12-4
d_call: -
clone_size: -
cdr3_nt: TGTGCCAGCCAAGCAATCGGCGGGGTCTGGTACCAAGAGACCCAGTACTTC
cdr3_aa: CASQAIGGVWYQETQYF

j_call: TRBJ2-3
v_call: TRBV27
d_call: -
clone_size: few
cdr3_nt: TGTGCCAGCATGGACCACCCCACAGATACGCAGTATTTT
cdr3_aa: CASMDHPTDTQYF

j_call: TRBJ1-2
v_call: TRBV9
d_call: -
clone_size: few
cdr3_nt: TGTGCCAGCAGCGTAGCTCCACGAGTAGGGGGGCAGGACTATGGCTACACCTTC
cdr3_aa: CASSVAPRVGGQDYGYTF

j_call: TRBJ2-7
v_call: TRBV20-1
d_call: TRBD1
clone_size: few
cdr3_nt: TGCAGTGCTAGCCGGACAGGGGACGAGCAGTACTTC
cdr3_aa: CSASRTGDEQYF

j_call: TRBJ2-2
v_call: TRBV4-3
d_call: TRBD2
clone_size: -
cdr3_nt: TGCGCCAGCAGCCAAACTAGCGAGAACACCGGGGAGCTGTTTTTT
cdr3_aa: CASSQTSENTGELFF

j_call: TRBJ1-6
v_call: TRBV10-3
d_call: -
clone_size: -
cdr3_nt: TGTGCCACAGCCCCCCCGGAGTCACCCCTCCACTTT
cdr3_aa: CATAPPESPLHF

j_call: TRBJ2-1
v_call: TRBV7-2
d_call: -
clone_size: few
cdr3_nt: TGTGCCAGCAGCCGAGGGTGGGATGAGCAGTTCTTC
cdr3_aa: CASSRGWDEQFF

j_call: TRBJ2-1
v_call: TRBV7-3
d_call: TRBD2
clone_size: -
cdr3_nt: TGTGCCAGCAGCTTAGCGGGGGGCAACAATGAGCAGTTCTTC
cdr3_aa: CASSLAGGNNEQFF